This paragraph reports one T cell receptor (beta chain). Its matching antigen is unknown. The data derive from a study of liver allograft versus peripheral blood T cells. Study details: T cell receptor repertoires in transplanted livers were compared with those in recipients' peripheral blood.

Study conclusions and caveats: Repertoires of T cell receptors that resided inside liver allografts reportedly differed from those in peripheral blood.

A single record per CDR3 protein comes from TCRdb applying MiXCR to the reads. In the table there are about 1,800 distinct CDR3 sequences, approximately 16% of which are singletons. The V gene end was trimmed by 2 bases and the J gene end by 6 bases; junction bases not matched to a gene: 5. The V gene's germline CDR1 is LGHDT and CDR2 YNNKEL (reference sequence). The CDR3 runs to 15 residues. This TCR was sampled from a human patient who had a liver transplant. The graft donor may account for some of the T cells. V usage is TRBV3-1 and J usage is TRBJ2-2, with 8 bases fitting TRBD2. The CDR3 region is CASSQRLAIAGELFF. For the CDR3, the DNA is TGTGCCAGCAGCCAAAGACTAGCGATCGCCGGGGAGCTGTTTTTT.